Reported below is one T cell receptor beta chain. Measured with immunoSEQ multiplex PCR; TCRdb has only the in-frame clones, and not every one. In the table there are 25,000 or so clones, 94% of which are singletons. The sample comes from a study of blood T cell repertoires in COVID-19. Turning to the study itself: The United States, Italy and Spain provided the acute and convalescent COVID-19 samples. PBMCs, B-cell-depleted T cells, or T cells provided the cDNA or gDNA that made up the material.

Germline CDR1 reads LGHDT; CDR2 reads YNNKEL (reference sequence). Trimming left V 0 bases short and J 8 bases short, with 10 bases between. CDR3 size: 14 residues. This sequence was found in a woman in her forties or fifties with active COVID-19. The specimen sequenced was peripheral blood. The V and J genes are TRBV3-1 (or the pseudogene TRBV3-2) and TRBJ1-4; unclear D gene. The CDR3 is CASSQDGSREKLFF. The CDR3 DNA sequence: TGTGCCAGCAGCCAAGACGGGTCCCGAGAAAAACTGTTTTTT.